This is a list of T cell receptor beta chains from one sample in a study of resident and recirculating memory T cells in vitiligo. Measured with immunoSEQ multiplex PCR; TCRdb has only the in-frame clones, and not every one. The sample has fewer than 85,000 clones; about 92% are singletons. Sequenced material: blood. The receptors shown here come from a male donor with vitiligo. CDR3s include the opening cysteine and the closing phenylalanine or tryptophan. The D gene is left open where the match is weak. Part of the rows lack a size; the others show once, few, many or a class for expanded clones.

CDR3 DNA: TGTGCCAGCAGACAGGGACAGGGAAAAGATTTGCAGTACTTC; CDR3 protein: CASRQGQGKDLQYF; clone size: NA; D gene: TRBD1; J gene: TRBJ2-5; V gene: TRBV7-8
CDR3 DNA: TGCGCCAGCAGCTCCGGGACTACGTACCAAGAGACCCAGTACTTC; CDR3 protein: CASSSGTTYQETQYF; clone size: NA; D gene: TRBD2; J gene: TRBJ2-5; V gene: TRBV5-1
CDR3 DNA: TGCGCCAGCAGCGAGGGACTCACCGTGGGCAATGAGCAGTTCTTC; CDR3 protein: CASSEGLTVGNEQFF; clone size: NA; D gene: NA; J gene: TRBJ2-1; V gene: TRBV5-1
CDR3 DNA: TGTGCCAGCAGTGTTAGCGGGGGTACGGACACTGAAGCTTTCTTT; CDR3 protein: CASSVSGGTDTEAFF; clone size: NA; D gene: NA; J gene: TRBJ1-1; V gene: TRBV7-9
CDR3 DNA: TGTGCCAGCAGTGAAGCCGCTAACAGGGGGCAGAAACTGTTTTTT; CDR3 protein: CASSEAANRGQKLFF; clone size: NA; D gene: TRBD1; J gene: TRBJ1-4; V gene: TRBV2
CDR3 DNA: TGTGCCAGCAGCTTTTGGGGGGTCACTGAAGCTTTCTTT; CDR3 protein: CASSFWGVTEAFF; clone size: NA; D gene: NA; J gene: TRBJ1-1; V gene: TRBV5-4
CDR3 DNA: TGTGCCAGCTCACCAGAGGGAAAACTAGCGGGAGGTTACAATGAGCAGTTCTTC; CDR3 protein: CASSPEGKLAGGYNEQFF; clone size: few; D gene: TRBD2; J gene: TRBJ2-1; V gene: TRBV18
CDR3 DNA: TGTGCCAGCAGCTTAAATGGGCCCGGGACAGGGAATGGCTACACCTTC; CDR3 protein: CASSLNGPGTGNGYTF; clone size: NA; D gene: TRBD1; J gene: TRBJ1-2; V gene: TRBV7-3
CDR3 DNA: TGTGCCAGCAGCTTGGTCACTATGGCCGCTTACTACGAGCAGTACTTC; CDR3 protein: CASSLVTMAAYYEQYF; clone size: NA; D gene: NA; J gene: TRBJ2-7; V gene: TRBV5-6
CDR3 DNA: TGTGCCAGTAGTATAGTGGCTAGCGGGAGTGGGAACGGGGAGCTGTTTTTT; CDR3 protein: CASSIVASGSGNGELFF; clone size: NA; D gene: TRBD2; J gene: TRBJ2-2; V gene: TRBV19
CDR3 DNA: TGTGCCAGCAGTGATTCGGGAGGGGGGACAGGGCGCTACAATGAGCAGTTCTTC; CDR3 protein: CASSDSGGGTGRYNEQFF; clone size: few; D gene: NA; J gene: TRBJ2-1; V gene: TRBV6-1
CDR3 DNA: TGTGCCAGCTCACCGCCTAGCGGGAGGACGACTATCACCGAGCAGTACTTC; CDR3 protein: CASSPPSGRTTITEQYF; clone size: NA; D gene: TRBD2; J gene: TRBJ2-7; V gene: TRBV18
CDR3 DNA: TGCAGTGCTAGAGCCTTCCACGAGCAGTACTTC; CDR3 protein: CSARAFHEQYF; clone size: NA; D gene: NA; J gene: TRBJ2-7; V gene: TRBV20-1
CDR3 DNA: TGCAGCGTTGCGGGACTAGCGGGAGGCGGGACGCAGTATTTT; CDR3 protein: CSVAGLAGGGTQYF; clone size: NA; D gene: TRBD2; J gene: TRBJ2-3; V gene: TRBV29-1
CDR3 DNA: TGTGCCAGCTCACCACCGTCCACTTTTCTCTATGGCTACACCTTC; CDR3 protein: CASSPPSTFLYGYTF; clone size: NA; D gene: NA; J gene: TRBJ1-2; V gene: TRBV18
CDR3 DNA: TGTGCCAGCTCACCTTCAGATATGAACACTGAAGCTTTCTTT; CDR3 protein: CASSPSDMNTEAFF; clone size: NA; D gene: NA; J gene: TRBJ1-1; V gene: TRBV18
CDR3 DNA: TGTGCCAGCAGTTTACTCCCTGGACAACCTAACTATGGCTACACCTTC; CDR3 protein: CASSLLPGQPNYGYTF; clone size: NA; D gene: NA; J gene: TRBJ1-2; V gene: TRBV28
CDR3 DNA: TGCGCCAGCAGCTTGGAGAACAGGGTTGAGACCCAGTACTTC; CDR3 protein: CASSLENRVETQYF; clone size: once; D gene: NA; J gene: TRBJ2-5; V gene: TRBV5-1
CDR3 DNA: TGTGCCAGCAGCTTACAGGGGGGTGGCACCGGGGAGCTGTTTTTT; CDR3 protein: CASSLQGGGTGELFF; clone size: NA; D gene: NA; J gene: TRBJ2-2; V gene: TRBV7-2
CDR3 DNA: TGTGCCAGCAGCCCCCAGGGACTATACAATGAGCAGTTCTTC; CDR3 protein: CASSPQGLYNEQFF; clone size: NA; D gene: TRBD2; J gene: TRBJ2-1; V gene: TRBV7-8
CDR3 DNA: TGTGCCAGCAGAACTAGCGGGAGTGGGAGGGATGAGCAGTTCTTC; CDR3 protein: CASRTSGSGRDEQFF; clone size: NA; D gene: TRBD2; J gene: TRBJ2-1; V gene: TRBV28
CDR3 DNA: TGTGCCAGCAGCCCCCGGGACTACAATGAGCAGTTCTTC; CDR3 protein: CASSPRDYNEQFF; clone size: NA; D gene: NA; J gene: TRBJ2-1; V gene: TRBV7-9
CDR3 DNA: TGTGCCTGGAGTGTTGGGCCCCTCCAACAGGGGACCCAGTACTTC; CDR3 protein: CAWSVGPLQQGTQYF; clone size: NA; D gene: NA; J gene: TRBJ2-5; V gene: TRBV30
CDR3 DNA: TGTGCCAGCAGTGAACTAGCGGGAGGGCCCCAAGAGACCCAGTACTTC; CDR3 protein: CASSELAGGPQETQYF; clone size: NA; D gene: TRBD2; J gene: TRBJ2-5; V gene: TRBV6-1
CDR3 DNA: TGTGCAAGTCGCTTAGAACTGGTAACGCCCCACTCTGGGGCCAACGTCCTGACTTTC; CDR3 protein: CASRLELVTPHSGANVLTF; clone size: NA; D gene: NA; J gene: TRBJ2-6; V gene: TRBV12-2
CDR3 DNA: TGTGCCAGCAGCACCGACAGGGTCAGTCCGGATACGCAGTATTTT; CDR3 protein: CASSTDRVSPDTQYF; clone size: NA; D gene: TRBD1; J gene: TRBJ2-3; V gene: TRBV28
CDR3 DNA: TGTGCCAGCACCCCTGGACAGGTCCCCTTCCAAGAGACCCAGTACTTC; CDR3 protein: CASTPGQVPFQETQYF; clone size: NA; D gene: TRBD1; J gene: TRBJ2-5; V gene: TRBV18